This T cell receptor beta chain was observed in a study of somatic mutations in cytotoxic T cells in rheumatoid arthritis. Study-wide background: Several of the V beta antibody-stained T-cell populations were flow-sorted at nearly 100% purity; V beta1+ cells were among them and were sequenced for TCRB.

Note on this clone: Its antigen is still unknown.

The germline gives CDR1 MDHEN, CDR2 SYDVKM. Trimming removed 8 bases at V and 5 bases at J, with 21 bases between. The CDR3 covers 15 residues. TCRdb's copy holds only in-frame clones and misses some; the assay was immunoSEQ multiplex PCR. Of around 12,000 clones detected, approximately 80% appear once; the ten largest clones hold more than 13%. Notes on the study in general: A significant difference in CD8+ T-cell clonality was not found between rheumatoid arthritis patients and age-matched healthy controls.

Sequences were obtained from CD8+ T cells sorted from blood. The chain uses TRBV28 and TRBJ2-5; weak D call: TRBD2 (5 bases). The origin of this receptor is a man aged 50 to 60 in good health. The CDR3 sequence: CASAEGLRPGETQYF. CDR3 nucleotide sequence: TGTGCCAGCGCAGAGGGCCTCAGACCGGGGGAGACCCAGTACTTC.